This paragraph reports one T cell receptor (beta chain). This clone came up many times. Its antigen is not yet known. Per-base quality was not reported, and no clone a single base away is much larger than it. Using the deep immunoSEQ assay, TCR CDR3 regions were amplified from genomic DNA by multiplex PCR. Extracted genomic DNA from each cell subset was spread evenly across all wells of several immunoSEQ 96-well plates, with each plate serving as a replicate. For sorted subsets, approximately 200 ng of genomic DNA, equivalent to around 31,000 T cell genomes, went into each replicate PCR. Purified libraries were measured with a Qubit 3.0 fluorometer, size-checked on a Bioanalyzer 2100, and measured again with the KAPA Library Quantification kit. Each immunoSEQ 96-well plate was sequenced on its own single-read 150-cycle Illumina NextSeq 550 flow cell. Regarding the original processing steps: Because only junctional sequences without quality scores were contained in the immunoSEQ output, filtering matching that applied to full-length reads could not be performed. To assign V/J genes and CDR3, sequences were annotated against IMGT germline references using PyIR, a Python wrapper for IgBLAST v1.9. Any read was removed if the V/J assignment was weak (E-value above 1e-6), the CDR3 was missing, or the read contained stop codons, out-of-frame junctions, or ambiguous translated residues. A V3J clonotype was defined by an identical inferred V gene, J gene, and CDR3 amino acid sequence. Percentage overlap between repertoires was computed as shared unique clonotypes divided by the size of the smaller repertoire. Repertoire richness was assessed with RTK rarefaction, the Chao1 estimator, and Recon v2.1 estimates of unobserved clonotypes. Generation probabilities were computed with OLGA for all TCRbeta clonotypes obtained by the gDNA method from several donors. TCRdb re-hosts the immuneACCESS table, in-frame sequences only. Its copies lack some clones; in the studies checked, an unresolved V gene accounts for under half of them, and the cause for the rest is not known. The V and J calls and clone size are taken from that table; D and trimming were inferred from the DNA. The sample yields about 1.1 million clones; approximately 78% were counted once. The top ten clones comprise 0.5% to 0.65% of the sample.

The data belong to a study of shared clonotypes between healthy human individuals (dated by TCRdb to 2018 to 2021). Concerning the study at large: The cohort comprised a couple of women and a few men aged 18 to 49 years. For each donor, three plates each were used for CD4 naive and CD4 memory, two plates were used for CD8 naive, and one plate was used for CD8 memory. To estimate repertoire size and how much clonotype sharing occurs between individuals, the study deeply sequenced the blood TCR repertoires of several healthy adults. Different laboratories and diverse techniques were used to prepare libraries and sequence TCR repertoires, to increase sequencing depth and limit assay-specific biases. Each donor's leukapheresis produced roughly between about 0.85 and 10 billion PBMCs.

Study-wide findings and limitations: Clonotypes shared by all four sorted-subset donors showed higher generation probabilities than non-shared clonotypes. Based on pairwise subsampling, the degree of clonotype sharing among donors was expected to be affected by sequencing depth. Sampling was restricted to blood, and TCR repertoires in tissues likely differ from the TCR repertoires found in blood. Estimated clonotype richness was generally larger for naive than for memory subsets. Because the study included only a small number of donors, the genetic and exposure-history diversity represented was limited. Even with the large sequencing depth, rarefaction of the sorted-subset datasets indicated that sequencing was incomplete. When a handful of donors were compared, the shared fraction of clonotypes was around 5.1% for naive CD4, around 3.5% for naive CD8, more than 2% for memory CD4, and approximately 0.4% for memory CD8.

The donors were healthy, HIV-negative adults who had no recently reported acute infections or vaccinations. Only Caucasian adults living in Nashville, Tennessee, USA were represented among the donors. CD4+ T cells were enriched by magnetic negative selection; naive cells were then positively selected on CD45RA, and the negative fraction formed the memory subset. Blood was obtained by leukapheresis, after which PBMCs were separated by Ficoll-Histopaque density gradient centrifugation and cryopreserved in liquid nitrogen vapor phase. Analytical flow cytometry was used to check the purity and quantity of each magnetically sorted T cell population. From each sorted fraction, genomic DNA was isolated and quantified by UV absorbance on a Nanodrop 2000c. Sequences MNHEY (CDR1) and SMNVEV (CDR2) are obtained from the germline V gene (reference sequence). The trim is 4 bases for V and 0 bases for J, with a gap of 11 bases between the germline ends. There are 15 amino acids in the CDR3, from cysteine to phenylalanine inclusive. CDR3 DNA only is kept here, 45 bases in frame from base 1.

The source material was memory CD4+ T cells from PBMCs. The cell subset or site label here, explained by the study, means: CD45RA-negative fraction. This TCR was sampled from a young man in good health. Some clones in this sample may be carry-over from other donors' samples. Recombination linked TRBV27 to TRBJ2-3; the D gene remains uncertain. CDR3 protein: CASSSSQTSTDTQYF. The nucleotide sequence is TGTGCCAGCAGTTCATCACAGACTAGCACAGATACGCAGTATTTT.